This entry describes one T cell receptor (beta chain). What antigen it recognizes has not been identified. No base qualities exist here, and no much larger clone lies one base off it. The time point label for this specimen denotes: pre-sensitization, week 0. This sample's treatment or condition label indicates: therapeutic diphenylcyclopropenone sensitization with weekly scalp DPC. Blood at each patch-test visit was drawn before the patch test was applied. Patients were eligible if aged 18 to 70, diagnosed with alopecia and judged suitable for DPC therapy, and pregnant patients were excluded. Total RNA was extracted from unfractionated whole blood collected in Tempus Blood RNA tubes. The method was RACE. Sequencing relied on a NextSeq 500. During library preparation, unique molecular identifiers were attached to individual cDNA molecules so that TCRs could be counted quantitatively and reproducibly. For every blood RNA sample, sequencing covered both the TCR alpha and TCR beta chains. Regarding the original processing steps: A median of about 87,000 TCRs per sample was observed, with a range of 23,224 to 690,600. V, J and CDR3 annotation of the TCR reads was carried out using the Decombinator software suite. To make PS versus PT1 abundance plots, every sample was subsampled to the same number of TCRs (28,000). TCRs were defined as expanded if absent before sensitization and observed at least eight times at the 2-week time point. In-frame beta chains were kept once TCRdb had trimmed the public reads at Q25 with fastp and called clones with MiXCR. Rows with a matching CDR3 protein are joined into one entry that keeps the most common DNA and genes. The V and J calls reflect TCRdb's pipeline rather than the authors' work. Within this sample are roughly 260,000 distinct CDR3 sequences, with about 9.4% of them counted one time only. The ten largest account for 2% to 3% of the sample.

The data are from a study of human T cells and chemical hapten exposure (dated by TCRdb to the early 2020s). For the study in its entirety: For sensitization, 2% DPC in acetone was applied to an approximately 2 cm by approximately 2 cm area of upper inner arm skin. Throughout the study period of around 24 weeks, patients also received therapeutic DPC doses to the scalp every week. Patch tests used Finn chambers with 0.01% DPC on the upper back, scored after 6 days by International Contact Dermatitis Research Group standards. The patient cohort, mostly female, included alopecia areata with under or over 50% scalp involvement, alopecia totalis and alopecia universalis. Libraries were pooled for sequencing, and per-sample TCR yields varied mainly because of small differences in library volumes within the pool. In alopecia patients, the study followed how the peripheral blood TCR repertoire changed in vivo over primary and secondary sensitization to diphenylcyclopropenone (DPC), a hapten. Blood was sampled from patients pre-sensitization (week 0) and at 2, 6 and about 24 weeks after DPC sensitization. For TCR sequencing, blood came from 25 to 30 alopecia patients at anywhere from one to four time points (pre-sensitization, 2, 6 and 24 weeks). Findings and caveats that apply to the study as a whole: DPC sensitization did not change how many TCRs were above 1 in 1000 frequency, and no evidence was found of alterations in global repertoire structure. Alopecia, a presumed autoimmune disease, was present in all patients, so the immune response of the patients might differ from that of healthy individuals. The number of PT1 expanded TCRs positively correlated with patch test score, significant at thresholds 8, 16 and 32 but not 4. Expanded TCRs formed significantly more large CDR3 similarity clusters than pre-sensitization or healthy control sets, consistent with antigen-driven responses. After repeated subsampling, the strength of the expansion versus patch-test correlation and the threshold at which it became significant changed.

From its cysteine to its phenylalanine, the CDR3 spans 13 amino acids. Just CDR3 DNA is preserved here, 39 bases in frame from base 1. From V the trimming removes 7 bases and from J it removes 2 bases, while the gene matches leave 4 bases of the junction unaccounted for. Looking up the germline V gene (reference sequence) yields CDR1 DFQATT and CDR2 SNEGSKA. The TCR comes from a woman in her thirties or forties with alopecia areata. Some clones in this sample may be carry-over from other donors' samples. Sequencing was performed on whole blood, taken in connection with sensitization to the hapten diphenylcyclopropenone (DPC). In this chain, TRBV20-1 is recombined with TRBJ1-5; 8 bases in the junction line up with TRBD1. The CDR3 protein: CSGTGTRNQPQHF. The DNA reads as follows: TGCAGTGGGACAGGGACCCGCAATCAGCCCCAGCATTTT.